Here is one TCR beta chain with its context. The antigen remains undetermined. Different DNA sequences within this sample yield the same CDR3. The ends lost 5 bases at V and 2 bases at J; junction bases unmatched: 4. Germline V gives CDR1 MDHEN, CDR2 SYDVKM. CDR3 length: 15 residues. The sample belongs to a study of cytomegalovirus exposure and HLA in healthy donors. Background on the study: Researchers found that approximately 85% of fewer than 450 genotyped donors fell within the Caucasian-associated ancestry cluster.

In the PCR, 60 Vbeta and 13 Jbeta primers were used. Here immunoSEQ multiplex PCR was the method, and the copy in TCRdb shows in-frame clones only, minus some. Here the sample spans roughly 130,000 clones, 80% being singletons. Study results and caveats: The sole available immune exposure information was CMV serostatus. A few V segments could not be told apart, such as TRBV6-2 and TRBV6-3, and were left out.

V and J are TRBV28 and TRBJ1-5; the match to TRBD1 covers 9 bases. The receptor comes from a man between 40 and 49 years old in good health and CMV-seronegative. Sequencing was done on a sample of PBMCs. The CDR3 nucleotides are TGTGCCAGCAGTCGCGGACAGGGGCGCAATCAGCCCCAGCATTTT. Residues: CASSRGQGRNQPQHF.